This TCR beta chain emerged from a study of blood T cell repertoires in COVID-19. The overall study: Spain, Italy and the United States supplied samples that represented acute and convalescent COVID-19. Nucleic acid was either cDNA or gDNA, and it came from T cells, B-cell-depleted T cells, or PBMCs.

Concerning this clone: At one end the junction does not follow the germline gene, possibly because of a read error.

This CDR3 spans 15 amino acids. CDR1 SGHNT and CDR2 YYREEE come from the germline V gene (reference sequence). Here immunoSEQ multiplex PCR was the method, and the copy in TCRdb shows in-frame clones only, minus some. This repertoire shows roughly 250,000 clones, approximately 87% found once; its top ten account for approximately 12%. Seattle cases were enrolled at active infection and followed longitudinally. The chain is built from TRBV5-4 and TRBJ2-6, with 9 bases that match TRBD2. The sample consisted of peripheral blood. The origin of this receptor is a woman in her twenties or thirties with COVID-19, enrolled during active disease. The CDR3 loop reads CIWRGGNSGANVLTF. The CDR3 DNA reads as TGCATTTGGCGGGGGGGCAACTCTGGGGCCAACGTCCTGACTTTC.